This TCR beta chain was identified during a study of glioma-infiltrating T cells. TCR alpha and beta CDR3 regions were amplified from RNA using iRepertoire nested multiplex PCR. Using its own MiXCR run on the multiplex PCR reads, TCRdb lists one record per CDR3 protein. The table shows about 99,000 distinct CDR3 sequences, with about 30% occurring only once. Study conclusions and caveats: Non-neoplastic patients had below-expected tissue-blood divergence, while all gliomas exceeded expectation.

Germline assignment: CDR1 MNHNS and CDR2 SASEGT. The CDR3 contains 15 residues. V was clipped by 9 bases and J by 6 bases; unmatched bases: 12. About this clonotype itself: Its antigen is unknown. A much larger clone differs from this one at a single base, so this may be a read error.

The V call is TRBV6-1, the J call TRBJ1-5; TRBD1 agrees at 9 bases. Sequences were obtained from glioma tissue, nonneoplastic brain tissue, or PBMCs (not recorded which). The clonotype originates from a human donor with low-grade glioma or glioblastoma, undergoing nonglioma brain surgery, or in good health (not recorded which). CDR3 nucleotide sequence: TGTGCCAGTCATACACAGGGGGCCGGGGGTCAGCCCCAGCATTTT. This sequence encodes CASHTQGAGGQPQHF.